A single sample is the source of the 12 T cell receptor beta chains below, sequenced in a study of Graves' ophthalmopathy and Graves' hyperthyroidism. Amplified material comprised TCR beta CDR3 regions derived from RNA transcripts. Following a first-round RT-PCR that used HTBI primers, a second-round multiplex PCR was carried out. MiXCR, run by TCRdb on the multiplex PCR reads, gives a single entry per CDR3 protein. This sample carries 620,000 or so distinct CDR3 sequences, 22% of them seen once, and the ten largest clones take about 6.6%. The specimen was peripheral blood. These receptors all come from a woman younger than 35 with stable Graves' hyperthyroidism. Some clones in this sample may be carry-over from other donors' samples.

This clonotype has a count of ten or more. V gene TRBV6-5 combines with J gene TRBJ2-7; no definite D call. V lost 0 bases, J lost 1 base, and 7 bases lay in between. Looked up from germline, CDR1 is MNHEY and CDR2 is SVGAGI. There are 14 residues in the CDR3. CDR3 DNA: TGTGCCAGCAGTTACTCTCGGCAGTCCTACGAGCAGTACTTC. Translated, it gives CASSYSRQSYEQYF.

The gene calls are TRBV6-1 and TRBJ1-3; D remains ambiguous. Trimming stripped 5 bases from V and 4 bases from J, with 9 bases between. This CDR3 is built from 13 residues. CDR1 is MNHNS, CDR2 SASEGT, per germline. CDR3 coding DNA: TGTGCCAGCAGTAGATTACAGGGAAACACCATATATTTT. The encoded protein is CASSRLQGNTIYF.

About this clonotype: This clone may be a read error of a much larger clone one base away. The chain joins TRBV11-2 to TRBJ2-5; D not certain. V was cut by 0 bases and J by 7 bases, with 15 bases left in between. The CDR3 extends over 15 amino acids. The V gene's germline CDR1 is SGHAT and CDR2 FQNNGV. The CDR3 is CASSLDRTLRVTQYF. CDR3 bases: TGTGCCAGCAGCTTAGATCGGACCCTCCGGGTGACCCAGTACTTC.

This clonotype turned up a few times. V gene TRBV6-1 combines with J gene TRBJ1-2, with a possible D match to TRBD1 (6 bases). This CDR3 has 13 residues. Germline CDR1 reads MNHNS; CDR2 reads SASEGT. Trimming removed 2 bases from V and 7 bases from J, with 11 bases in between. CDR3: CASSEQGFAGYTF. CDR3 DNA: TGTGCCAGCAGTGAACAGGGGTTCGCTGGCTACACCTTC.

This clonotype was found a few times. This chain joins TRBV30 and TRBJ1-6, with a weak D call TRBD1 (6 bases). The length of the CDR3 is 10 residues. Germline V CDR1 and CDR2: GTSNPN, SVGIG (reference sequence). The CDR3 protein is CAAGVSPLHF. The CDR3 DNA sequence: TGTGCGGCAGGGGTTTCACCCCTCCACTTT. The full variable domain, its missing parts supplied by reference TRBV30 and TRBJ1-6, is SQTIHQWPATLVQPVGSPLSLECTVEGTSNPNLYWYRQAAGRGLQLLFYSVGIGQISSEVPQNLSASRPQDRQFILSSKKLLLSDSGFYLCAAGVSPLHFGNGTRLTVT.

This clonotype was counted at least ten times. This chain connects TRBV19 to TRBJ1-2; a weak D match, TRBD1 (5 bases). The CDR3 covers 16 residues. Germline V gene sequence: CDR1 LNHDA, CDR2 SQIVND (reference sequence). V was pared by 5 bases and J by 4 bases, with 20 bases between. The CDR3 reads CASSRGTARGFYGYTF. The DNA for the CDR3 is TGTGCCAGTAGTCGAGGGACGGCTAGAGGCTTCTATGGCTACACCTTC. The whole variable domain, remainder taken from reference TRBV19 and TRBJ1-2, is DGGITQSPKYLFRKEGQNVTLSCEQNLNHDAMYWYRQDPGQGLRLIYYSQIVNDFQKGDIAEGYSVSREKKESFPLTVTSAQKNPTAFYLCASSRGTARGFYGYTFGSGTRLTVV.

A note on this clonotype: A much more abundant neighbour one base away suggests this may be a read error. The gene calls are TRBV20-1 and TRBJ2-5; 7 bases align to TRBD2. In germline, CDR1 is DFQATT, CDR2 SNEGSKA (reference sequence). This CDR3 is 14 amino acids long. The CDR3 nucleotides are TGCAGTGCTGGGCGGGGGAGGTACCAAGAGACCAAGTACTTC. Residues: CSAGRGRYQETKYF.

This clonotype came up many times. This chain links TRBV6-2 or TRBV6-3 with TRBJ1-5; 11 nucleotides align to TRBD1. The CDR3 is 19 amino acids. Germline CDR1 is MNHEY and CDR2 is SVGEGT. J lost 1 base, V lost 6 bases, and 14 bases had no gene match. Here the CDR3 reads CASRPNRDRGRWSNQPQHF. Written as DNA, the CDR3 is TGTGCCAGCAGACCGAACCGGGACAGGGGGAGATGGAGCAATCAGCCCCAGCATTTT.

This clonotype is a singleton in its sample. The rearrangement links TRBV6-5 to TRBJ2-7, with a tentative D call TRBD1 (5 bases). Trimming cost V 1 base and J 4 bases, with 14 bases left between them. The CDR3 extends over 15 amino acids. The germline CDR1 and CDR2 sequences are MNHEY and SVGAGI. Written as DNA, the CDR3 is TGTGCCAGCAGTTACTACCCCCAGGGCAAATACGAGCAGTACTTC. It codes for CASSYYPQGKYEQYF.

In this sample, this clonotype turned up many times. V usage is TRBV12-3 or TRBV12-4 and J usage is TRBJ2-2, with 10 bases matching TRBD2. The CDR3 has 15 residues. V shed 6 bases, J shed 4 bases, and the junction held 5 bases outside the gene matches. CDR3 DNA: TGTGCCAGCAGGGAGGGACTAGCGCTCACCGGGGAGCTGTTTTTT. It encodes CASREGLALTGELFF.

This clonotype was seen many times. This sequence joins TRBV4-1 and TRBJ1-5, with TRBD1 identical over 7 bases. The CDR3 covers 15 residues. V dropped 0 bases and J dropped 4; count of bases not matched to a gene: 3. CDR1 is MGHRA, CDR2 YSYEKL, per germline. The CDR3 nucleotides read TGCGCCAGCAGCCAAGAGGGGACAGAAAATCAGCCCCAGCATTTT. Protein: CASSQEGTENQPQHF.

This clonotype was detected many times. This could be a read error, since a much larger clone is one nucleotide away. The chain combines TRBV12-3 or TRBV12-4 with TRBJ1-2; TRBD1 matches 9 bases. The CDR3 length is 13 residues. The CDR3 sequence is CAGSLGQGSGYTF. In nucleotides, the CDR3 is TGTGCCGGCAGTTTGGGACAGGGAAGTGGCTACACCTTC.